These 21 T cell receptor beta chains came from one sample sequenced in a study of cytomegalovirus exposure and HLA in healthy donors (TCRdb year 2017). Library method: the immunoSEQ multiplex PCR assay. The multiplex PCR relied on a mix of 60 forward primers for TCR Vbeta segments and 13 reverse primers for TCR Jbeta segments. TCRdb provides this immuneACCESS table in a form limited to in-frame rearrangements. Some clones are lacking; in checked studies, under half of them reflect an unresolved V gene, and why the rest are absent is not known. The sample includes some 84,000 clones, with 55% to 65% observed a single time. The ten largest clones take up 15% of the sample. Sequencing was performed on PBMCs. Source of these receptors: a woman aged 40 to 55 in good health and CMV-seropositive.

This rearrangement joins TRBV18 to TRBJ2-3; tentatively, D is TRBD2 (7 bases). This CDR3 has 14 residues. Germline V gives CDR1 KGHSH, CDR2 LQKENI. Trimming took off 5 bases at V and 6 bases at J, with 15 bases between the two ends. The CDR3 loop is CASSRGGGADTQYF. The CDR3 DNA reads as TGTGCCAGCTCAAGAGGGGGGGGCGCGGATACGCAGTATTTT.

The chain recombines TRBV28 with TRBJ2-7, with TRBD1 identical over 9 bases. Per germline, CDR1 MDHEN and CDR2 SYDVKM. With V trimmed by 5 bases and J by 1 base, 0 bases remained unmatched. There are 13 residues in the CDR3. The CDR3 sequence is CASSDRGSYEQYF. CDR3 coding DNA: TGTGCCAGCAGTGACAGGGGGTCCTACGAGCAGTACTTC.

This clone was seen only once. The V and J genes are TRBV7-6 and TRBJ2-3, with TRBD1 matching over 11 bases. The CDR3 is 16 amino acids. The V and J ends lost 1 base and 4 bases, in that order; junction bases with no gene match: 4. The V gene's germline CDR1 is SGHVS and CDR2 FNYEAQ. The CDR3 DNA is TGTGCCAGCAGCTTAGGGGGACAGGGGGAGGCAGATACGCAGTATTTT. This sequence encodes CASSLGGQGEADTQYF.

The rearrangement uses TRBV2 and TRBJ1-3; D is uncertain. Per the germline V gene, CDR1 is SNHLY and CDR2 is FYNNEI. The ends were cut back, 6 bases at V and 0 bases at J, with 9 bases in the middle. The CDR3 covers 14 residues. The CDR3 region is CASSPGSSGNTIYF. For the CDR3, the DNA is TGTGCCAGCAGCCCAGGAAGCTCTGGAAACACCATATATTTT.

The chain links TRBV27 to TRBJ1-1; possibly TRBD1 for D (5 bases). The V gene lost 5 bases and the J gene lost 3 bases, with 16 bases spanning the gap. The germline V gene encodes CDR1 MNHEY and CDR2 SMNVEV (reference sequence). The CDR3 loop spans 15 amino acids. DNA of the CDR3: TGTGCCAGCAGTCCGTATGGGGGAGGGGACACTGAAGCTTTCTTT. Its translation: CASSPYGGGDTEAFF.

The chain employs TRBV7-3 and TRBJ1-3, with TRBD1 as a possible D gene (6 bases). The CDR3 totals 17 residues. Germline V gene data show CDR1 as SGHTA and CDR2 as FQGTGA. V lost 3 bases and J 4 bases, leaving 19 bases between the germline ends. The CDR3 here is CASSFKRPVGAGNTIYF. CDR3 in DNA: TGTGCCAGCAGCTTTAAAAGGCCCGTGGGGGCAGGAAACACCATATATTTT.

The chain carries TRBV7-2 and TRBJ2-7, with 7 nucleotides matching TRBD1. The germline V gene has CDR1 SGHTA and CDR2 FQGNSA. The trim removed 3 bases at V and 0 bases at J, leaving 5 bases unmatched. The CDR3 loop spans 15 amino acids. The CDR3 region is CASSLRQGNSYEQYF. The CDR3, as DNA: TGTGCCAGCAGCTTGCGACAGGGTAACTCCTACGAGCAGTACTTC. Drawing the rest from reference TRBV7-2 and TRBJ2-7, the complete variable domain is GAGVSQSPSNKVTEKGKDVELRCDPISGHTALYWYRQSLGQGLEFLIYFQGNSAPDKSGLPSDRFSAERTGGSVSTLTIQRTQQEDSAVYLCASSLRQGNSYEQYFGPGTRLTVT.

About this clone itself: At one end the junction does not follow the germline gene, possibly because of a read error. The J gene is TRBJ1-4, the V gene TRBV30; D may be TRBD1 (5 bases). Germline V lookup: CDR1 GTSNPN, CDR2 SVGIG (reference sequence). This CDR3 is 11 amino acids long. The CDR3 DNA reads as TGTGCCTGGAGGGCGGACACCTCAAACTATTTT. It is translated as CAWRADTSNYF.

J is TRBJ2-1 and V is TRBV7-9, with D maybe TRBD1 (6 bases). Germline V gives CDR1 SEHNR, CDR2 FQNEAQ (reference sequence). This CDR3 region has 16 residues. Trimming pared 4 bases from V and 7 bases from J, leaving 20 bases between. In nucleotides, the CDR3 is TGTGCCAGCAGCTCAAGGACAGCCTCAAGGTTAAATGAGCAGTTCTTC. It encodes CASSSRTASRLNEQFF.

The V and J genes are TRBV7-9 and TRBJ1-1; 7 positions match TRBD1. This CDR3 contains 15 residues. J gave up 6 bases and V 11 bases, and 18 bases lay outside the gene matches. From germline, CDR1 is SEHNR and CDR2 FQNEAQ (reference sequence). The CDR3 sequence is CAGQVSSTGKAEAFF. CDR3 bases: TGTGCCGGACAAGTCTCTTCGACAGGGAAGGCTGAAGCTTTCTTT.

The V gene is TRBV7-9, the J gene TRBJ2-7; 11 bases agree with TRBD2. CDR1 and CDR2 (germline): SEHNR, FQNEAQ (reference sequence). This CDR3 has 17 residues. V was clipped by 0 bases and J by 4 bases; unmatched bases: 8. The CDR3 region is CASSLARSGRERYEQYF. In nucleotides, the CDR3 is TGTGCCAGCAGCTTAGCACGTAGCGGGAGGGAGAGGTACGAGCAGTACTTC.

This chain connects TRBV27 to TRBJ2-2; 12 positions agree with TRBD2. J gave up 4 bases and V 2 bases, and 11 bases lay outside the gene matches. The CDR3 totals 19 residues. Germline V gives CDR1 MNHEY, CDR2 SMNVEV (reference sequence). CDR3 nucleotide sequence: TGTGCCAGCAGTTTAAGCCGGCTAGCGGGAGGGCCGGGCACCGGGGAGCTGTTTTTT. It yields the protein CASSLSRLAGGPGTGELFF.

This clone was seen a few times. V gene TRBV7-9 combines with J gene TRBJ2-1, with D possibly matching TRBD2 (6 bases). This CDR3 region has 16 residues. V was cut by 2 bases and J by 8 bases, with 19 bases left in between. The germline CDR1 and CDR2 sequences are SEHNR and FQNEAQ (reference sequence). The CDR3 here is CASSLFGGILEDEQFF. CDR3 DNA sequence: TGTGCCAGCAGCTTATTCGGGGGAATTCTTGAGGATGAGCAGTTCTTC.

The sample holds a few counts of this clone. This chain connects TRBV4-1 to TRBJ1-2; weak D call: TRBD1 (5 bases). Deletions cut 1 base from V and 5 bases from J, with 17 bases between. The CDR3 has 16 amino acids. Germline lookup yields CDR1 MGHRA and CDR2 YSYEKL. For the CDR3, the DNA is TGCGCCAGCAGCCAAGGGGGCGTCCTGGAAAGGTATGGCTACACCTTC. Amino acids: CASSQGGVLERYGYTF.

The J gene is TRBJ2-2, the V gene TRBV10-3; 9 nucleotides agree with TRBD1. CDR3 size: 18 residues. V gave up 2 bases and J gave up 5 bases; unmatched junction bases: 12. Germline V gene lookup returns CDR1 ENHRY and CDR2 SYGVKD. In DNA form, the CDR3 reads TGTGCCATCAGTGAGAAAAGTCTTTACAGGGGGCAAACCGGGGAGCTGTTTTTT. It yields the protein CAISEKSLYRGQTGELFF.

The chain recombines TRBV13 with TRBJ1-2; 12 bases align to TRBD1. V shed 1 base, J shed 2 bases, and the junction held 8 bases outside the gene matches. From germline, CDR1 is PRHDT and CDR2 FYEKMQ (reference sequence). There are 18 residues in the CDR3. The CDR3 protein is CASSLVGTGGLRNYGYTF. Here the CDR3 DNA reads TGTGCCAGCAGCTTAGTGGGGACAGGGGGCCTCAGAAACTATGGCTACACCTTC.

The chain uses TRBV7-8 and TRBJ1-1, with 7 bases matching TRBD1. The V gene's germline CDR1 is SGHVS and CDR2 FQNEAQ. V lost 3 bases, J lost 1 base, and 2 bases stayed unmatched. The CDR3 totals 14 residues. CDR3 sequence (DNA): TGTGCCAGCAGCTTCCGGACAGGGAACACTGAAGCTTTCTTT. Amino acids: CASSFRTGNTEAFF.

The CDR3 DNA is TGTGCCAGCAGCATATTCCGGACCCAGTACTTC. It codes for CASSIFRTQYF. J is TRBJ2-5 and V is TRBV7-2; D gene unclear. This CDR3 has 11 residues. The germline gives CDR1 SGHTA, CDR2 FQGNSA. The ends were cut back, 5 bases at V and 7 bases at J, with 8 bases in the middle.

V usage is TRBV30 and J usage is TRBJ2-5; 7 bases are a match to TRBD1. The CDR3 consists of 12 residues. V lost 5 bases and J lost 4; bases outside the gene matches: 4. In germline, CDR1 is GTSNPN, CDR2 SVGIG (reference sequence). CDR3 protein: CAWGRQGETQYF. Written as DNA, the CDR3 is TGTGCCTGGGGAAGACAGGGAGAGACCCAGTACTTC.

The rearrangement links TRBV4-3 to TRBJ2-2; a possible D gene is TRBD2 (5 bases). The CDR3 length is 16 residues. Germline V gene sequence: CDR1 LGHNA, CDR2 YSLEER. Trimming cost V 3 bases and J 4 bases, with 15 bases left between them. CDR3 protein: CASSQTLGVSTGELFF. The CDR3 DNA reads TGCGCCAGCAGCCAGACCCTGGGAGTCAGCACCGGGGAGCTGTTTTTT.

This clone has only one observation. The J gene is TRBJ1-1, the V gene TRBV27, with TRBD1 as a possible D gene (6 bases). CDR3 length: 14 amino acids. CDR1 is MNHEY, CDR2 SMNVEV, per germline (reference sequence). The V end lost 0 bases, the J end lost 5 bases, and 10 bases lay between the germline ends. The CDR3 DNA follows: TGTGCCAGCAGTTTATCGAGGGGGTGGACTGAAGCTTTCTTT. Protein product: CASSLSRGWTEAFF.